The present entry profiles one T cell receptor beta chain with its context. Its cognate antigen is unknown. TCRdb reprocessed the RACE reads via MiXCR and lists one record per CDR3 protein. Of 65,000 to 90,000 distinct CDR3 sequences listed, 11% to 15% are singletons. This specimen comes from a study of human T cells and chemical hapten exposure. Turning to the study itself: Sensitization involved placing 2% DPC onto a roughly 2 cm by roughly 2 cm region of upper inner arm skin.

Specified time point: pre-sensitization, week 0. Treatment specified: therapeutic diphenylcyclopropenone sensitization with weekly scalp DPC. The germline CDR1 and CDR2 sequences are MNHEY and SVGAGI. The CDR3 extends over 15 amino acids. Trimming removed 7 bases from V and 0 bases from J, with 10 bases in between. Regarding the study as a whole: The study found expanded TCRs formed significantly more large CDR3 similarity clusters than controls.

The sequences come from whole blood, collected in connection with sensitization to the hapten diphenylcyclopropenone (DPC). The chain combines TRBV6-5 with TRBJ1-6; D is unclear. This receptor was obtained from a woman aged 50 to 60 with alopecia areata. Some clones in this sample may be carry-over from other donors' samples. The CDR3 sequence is CASKRNLSYNSPLHF. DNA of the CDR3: TGTGCCAGCAAGCGCAACCTCTCCTATAATTCACCCCTCCACTTT.